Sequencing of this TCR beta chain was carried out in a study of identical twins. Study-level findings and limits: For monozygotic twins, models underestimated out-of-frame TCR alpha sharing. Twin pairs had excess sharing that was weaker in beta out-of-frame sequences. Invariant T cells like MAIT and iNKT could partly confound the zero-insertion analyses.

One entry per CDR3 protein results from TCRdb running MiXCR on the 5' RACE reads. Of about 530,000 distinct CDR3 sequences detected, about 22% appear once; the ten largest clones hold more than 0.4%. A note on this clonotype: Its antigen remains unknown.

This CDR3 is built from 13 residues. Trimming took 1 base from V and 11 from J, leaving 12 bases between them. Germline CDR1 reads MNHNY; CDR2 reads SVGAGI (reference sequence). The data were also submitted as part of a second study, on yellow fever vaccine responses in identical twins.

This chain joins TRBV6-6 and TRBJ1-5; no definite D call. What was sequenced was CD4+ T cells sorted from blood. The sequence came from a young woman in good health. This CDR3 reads CASSYFQQEAQHF. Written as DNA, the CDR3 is TGTGCCAGCAGTTACTTTCAGCAGGAGGCCCAGCATTTT.